One and the same sample provided the 3 T cell receptor beta chains below, sequenced in a study of sequential checkpoint blockade in melanoma. Treatment defined: randomized to nivolumab then ipilimumab (arm A) or the reverse (arm B). The assay was immunoSEQ multiplex PCR, and TCRdb's table has in-frame clones only and misses some. Among more than 25,000 clones listed, around 90% were seen once. This specimen consisted of CD8+ T cells sorted from blood (inferred from file names), obtained from a patient given nivolumab and ipilimumab in sequence. These receptors originate from a human donor with melanoma.

Written as DNA, the CDR3 is TGTGCCAGCAGCTTAGCCCTAGAGGGCTACAATGAGCAGTTCTTC. This encodes CASSLALEGYNEQFF. The chain is built from TRBV13 and TRBJ2-1; D may be TRBD2 (5 bases). Trimming pared 1 base from V and 3 bases from J, leaving 10 bases between. The germline gives CDR1 PRHDT, CDR2 FYEKMQ (reference sequence). The CDR3 length is 15 residues.

V gene TRBV15 combines with J gene TRBJ1-1; D is unclear. CDR1 and CDR2 (germline): LNHNV, YYDKDF (reference sequence). This CDR3 is 13 amino acids long. V was shortened by 8 bases and J by 4 bases, with 14 bases between the two germline ends. Here the CDR3 DNA reads TGTGCCACCTTAGGTCTGTCGGGCACTGAAGCTTTCTTT. It translates to CATLGLSGTEAFF.

The chain combines TRBV5-4 with TRBJ2-7; TRBD2 matches 10 bases. The CDR3 runs to 16 residues. With V trimmed by 4 bases and J by 7 bases, 14 bases remained unmatched. Germline V gene data show CDR1 as SGHNT and CDR2 as YYREEE (reference sequence). The CDR3 loop is CASSASGSARALEQYF. CDR3 coding DNA: TGTGCCAGCAGCGCTAGCGGGAGTGCCCGGGCGTTAGAGCAGTACTTC.